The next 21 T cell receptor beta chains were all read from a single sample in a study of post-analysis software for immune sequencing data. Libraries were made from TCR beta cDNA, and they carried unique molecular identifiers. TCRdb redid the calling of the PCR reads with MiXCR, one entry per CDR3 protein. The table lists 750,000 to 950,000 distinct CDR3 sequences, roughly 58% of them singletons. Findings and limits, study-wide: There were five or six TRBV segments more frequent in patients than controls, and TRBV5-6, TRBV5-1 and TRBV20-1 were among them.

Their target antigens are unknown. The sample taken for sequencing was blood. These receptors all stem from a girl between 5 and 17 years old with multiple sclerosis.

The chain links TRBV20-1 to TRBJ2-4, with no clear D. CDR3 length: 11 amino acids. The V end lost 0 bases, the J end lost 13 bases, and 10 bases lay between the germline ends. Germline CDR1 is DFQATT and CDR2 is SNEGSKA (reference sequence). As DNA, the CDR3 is TGCAGTGCTAGAGATGTGACCCTGCAGTACTTC. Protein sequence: CSARDVTLQYF.

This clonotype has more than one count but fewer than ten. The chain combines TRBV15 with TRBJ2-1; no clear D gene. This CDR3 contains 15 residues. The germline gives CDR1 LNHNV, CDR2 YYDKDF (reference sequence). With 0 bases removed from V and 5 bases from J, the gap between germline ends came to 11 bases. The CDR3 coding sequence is TGTGCCACCAGCAGAGATTCTCGAAGGAACAATGAGCAGTTCTTC. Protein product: CATSRDSRRNNEQFF.

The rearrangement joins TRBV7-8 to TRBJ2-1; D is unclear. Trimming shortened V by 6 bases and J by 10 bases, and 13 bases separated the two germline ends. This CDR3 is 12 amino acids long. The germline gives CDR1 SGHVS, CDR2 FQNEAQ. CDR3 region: CASSVVLGEQFF. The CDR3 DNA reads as TGTGCCAGCAGTGTGGTTCTGGGGGAGCAGTTCTTC.

The CDR3 region is CATSRVLGHPGGFF. The CDR3, as DNA: TGTGCCACCAGCAGAGTTCTCGGACACCCAGGGGGGTTCTTC. This chain joins TRBV15 and TRBJ2-1; 7 nucleotides align to TRBD1. Germline CDR1 LNHNV, CDR2 YYDKDF (reference sequence). J gave up 15 bases and V 1 base, and 12 bases lay outside the gene matches. The CDR3 covers 14 residues.

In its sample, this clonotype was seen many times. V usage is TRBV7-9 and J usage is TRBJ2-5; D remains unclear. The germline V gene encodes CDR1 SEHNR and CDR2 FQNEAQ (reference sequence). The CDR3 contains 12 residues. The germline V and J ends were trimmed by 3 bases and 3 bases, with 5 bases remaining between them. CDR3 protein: CASSFGKETQYF. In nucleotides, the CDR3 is TGTGCCAGCAGCTTCGGTAAAGAGACCCAGTACTTC.

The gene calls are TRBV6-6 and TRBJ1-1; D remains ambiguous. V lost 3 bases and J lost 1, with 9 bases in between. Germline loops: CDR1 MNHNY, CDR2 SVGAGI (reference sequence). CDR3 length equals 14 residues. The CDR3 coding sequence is TGTGCCAGCAGTTATGGGCTGAAGAACACTGAAGCTTTCTTT. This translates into CASSYGLKNTEAFF.

The chain's CDR3 is CSAPIAAQGARGQPQHF. Here the CDR3 DNA reads TGCAGTGCCCCTATAGCCGCGCAGGGGGCGCGGGGTCAGCCCCAGCATTTT. V is TRBV20-1 and J is TRBJ1-5; 8 nucleotides match TRBD1. The V and J ends lost 6 bases and 6 bases, in that order; junction bases with no gene match: 19. Germline assignment: CDR1 DFQATT and CDR2 SNEGSKA (reference sequence). CDR3 length: 17 residues.

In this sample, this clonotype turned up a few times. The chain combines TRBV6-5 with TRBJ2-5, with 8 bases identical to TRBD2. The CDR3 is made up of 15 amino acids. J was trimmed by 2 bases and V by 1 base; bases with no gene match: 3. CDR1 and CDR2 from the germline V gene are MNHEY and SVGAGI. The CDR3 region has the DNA TGTGCCAGCAGTTACTACGGGGGGGGGCAAGAGACCCAGTACTTC. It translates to CASSYYGGGQETQYF.

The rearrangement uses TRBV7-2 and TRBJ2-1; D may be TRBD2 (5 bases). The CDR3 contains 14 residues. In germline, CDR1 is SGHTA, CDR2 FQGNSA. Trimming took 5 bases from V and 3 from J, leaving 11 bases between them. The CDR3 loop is CASSIGLNYNEQFF. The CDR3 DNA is TGTGCCAGCAGCATTGGACTTAACTACAATGAGCAGTTCTTC. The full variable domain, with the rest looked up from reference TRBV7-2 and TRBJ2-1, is GAGVSQSPSNKVTEKGKDVELRCDPISGHTALYWYRQSLGQGLEFLIYFQGNSAPDKSGLPSDRFSAERTGGSVSTLTIQRTQQEDSAVYLCASSIGLNYNEQFFGPGTRLTVL.

CDR3 coding DNA: TGTGCCAGCAGCCTGTGGGTAGCGGGTTCCTACAATGAGCAGTTCTTC. Its translation is CASSLWVAGSYNEQFF. J is TRBJ2-1 and V is TRBV7-3; 7 bases agree with TRBD2. The junction had 8 bases not matched to a gene; V was cut back by 5 bases and J by 1 base. Per germline, CDR1 SGHTA and CDR2 FQGTGA. This CDR3 region has 16 residues.

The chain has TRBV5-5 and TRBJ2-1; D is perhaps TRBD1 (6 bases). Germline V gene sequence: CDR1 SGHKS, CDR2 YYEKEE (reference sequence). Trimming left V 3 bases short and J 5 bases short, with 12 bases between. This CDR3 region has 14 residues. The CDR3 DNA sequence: TGTGCCAGCAGCTATAAGGGGGTTAACAATGAGCAGTTCTTC. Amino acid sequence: CASSYKGVNNEQFF.

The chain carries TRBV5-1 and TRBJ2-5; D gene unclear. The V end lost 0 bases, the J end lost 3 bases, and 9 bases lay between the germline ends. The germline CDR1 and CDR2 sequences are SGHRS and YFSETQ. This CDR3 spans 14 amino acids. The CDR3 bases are TGCGCCAGCAGCTTGGCCATGGCAGAAGAGACCCAGTACTTC. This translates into CASSLAMAEETQYF.

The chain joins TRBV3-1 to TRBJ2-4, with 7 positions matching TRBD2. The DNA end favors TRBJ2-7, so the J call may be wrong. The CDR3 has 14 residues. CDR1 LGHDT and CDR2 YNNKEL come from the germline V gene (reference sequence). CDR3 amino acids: CASSRSGGLYEQYF. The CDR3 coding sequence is TGTGCCAGCAGCCGGTCGGGAGGTCTCTACGAGCAGTACTTC.

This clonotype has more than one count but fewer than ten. CDR3 bases: TGTGCCAGCAGCACCACGACGGCCGGTAGCAATCAGCCCCAGCATTTT. Protein: CASSTTTAGSNQPQHF. J is TRBJ1-5 and V is TRBV7-9; D call uncertain. Germline assignment: CDR1 SEHNR and CDR2 FQNEAQ (reference sequence). V shed 5 bases and J shed 0 bases, with 14 bases lying between them. This CDR3 region has 16 residues. The full variable domain, in which reference TRBV7-9 and TRBJ1-5 provide the parts outside the CDR3, is DTGVSQNPRHKITKRGQNVTFRCDPISEHNRLYWYRQTLGQGPEFLTYFQNEAQLEKSRLLSDRFSAERPKGSFSTLEIQRTEQGDSAMYLCASSTTTAGSNQPQHFGDGTRLSIL.

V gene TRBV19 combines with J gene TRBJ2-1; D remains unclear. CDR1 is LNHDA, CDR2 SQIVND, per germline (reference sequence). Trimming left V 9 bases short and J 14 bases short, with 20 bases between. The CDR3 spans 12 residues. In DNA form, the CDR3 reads TGTGCCAGCACCACGAGAGACTTGGAGAAGTTCTTC. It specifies CASTTRDLEKFF.

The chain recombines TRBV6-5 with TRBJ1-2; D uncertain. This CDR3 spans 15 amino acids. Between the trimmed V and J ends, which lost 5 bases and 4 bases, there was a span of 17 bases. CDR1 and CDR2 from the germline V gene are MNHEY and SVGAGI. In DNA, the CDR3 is TGTGCCAGCAGTCCCCAGTTGCGGGCCTTCTATGGCTACACCTTC. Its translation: CASSPQLRAFYGYTF.

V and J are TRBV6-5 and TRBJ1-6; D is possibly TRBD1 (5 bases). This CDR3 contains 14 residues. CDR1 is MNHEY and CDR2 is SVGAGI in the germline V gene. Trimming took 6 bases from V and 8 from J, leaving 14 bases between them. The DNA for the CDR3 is TGTGCCAGCAGGTCTCCGGCCAGGGATTCACCCCTCCACTTT. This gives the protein CASRSPARDSPLHF.

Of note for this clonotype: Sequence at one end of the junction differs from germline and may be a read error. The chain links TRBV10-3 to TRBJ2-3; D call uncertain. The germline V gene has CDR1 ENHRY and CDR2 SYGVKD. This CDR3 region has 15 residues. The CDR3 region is CAISKSVTVADTQYF. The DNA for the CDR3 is TGTGCCATCAGTAAGTCGGTTACCGTGGCAGATACGCAGTATTTT.

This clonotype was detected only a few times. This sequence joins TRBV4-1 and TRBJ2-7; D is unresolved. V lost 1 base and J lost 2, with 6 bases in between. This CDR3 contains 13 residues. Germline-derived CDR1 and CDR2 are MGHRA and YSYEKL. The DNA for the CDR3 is TGCGCCAGCAGCCAAGTTGAAGCCTACGAGCAGTACTTC. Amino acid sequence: CASSQVEAYEQYF.

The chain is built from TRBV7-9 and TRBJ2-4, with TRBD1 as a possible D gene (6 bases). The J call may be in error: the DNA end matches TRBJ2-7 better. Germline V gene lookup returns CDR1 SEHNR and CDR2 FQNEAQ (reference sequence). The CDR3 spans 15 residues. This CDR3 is CASSLPGTGPSEQYF. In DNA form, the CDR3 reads TGTGCCAGCAGCCTCCCGGGAACAGGGCCTAGCGAGCAGTACTTC.

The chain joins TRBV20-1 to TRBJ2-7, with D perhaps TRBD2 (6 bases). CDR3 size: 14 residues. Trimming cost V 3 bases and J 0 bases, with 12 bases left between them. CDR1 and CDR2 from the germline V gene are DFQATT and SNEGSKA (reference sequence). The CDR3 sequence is CSASPAGPSYEQYF. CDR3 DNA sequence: TGCAGTGCTAGCCCCGCGGGGCCCTCCTACGAGCAGTACTTC.